These 12 T cell receptor beta chains originate from one sample sequenced in a study of OX40 agonist ivuxolimab in advanced cancers. Assay used: immunoSEQ multiplex PCR; TCRdb lists only in-frame clones, some missing. This table has about 48,000 clones, around 90% appearing once. Material: CD4+ or CD8+ T cells sorted from blood, obtained in a trial of the OX40 agonist ivuxolimab. The source is an adult with an advanced solid tumor such as melanoma, head and neck, liver or kidney cancer.

This chain uses TRBV19 with TRBJ2-7, with no clear D. The CDR3 contains 14 residues. Trimming took 6 bases from V and 6 from J, leaving 18 bases between them. Looked up from germline, CDR1 is LNHDA and CDR2 is SQIVND (reference sequence). The CDR3 spells CASRLPGPHGEQYF. The CDR3 region has the DNA TGTGCCAGTAGACTCCCCGGACCACACGGCGAGCAGTACTTC.

This chain uses TRBV5-1 with TRBJ2-5; D remains unclear. Germline CDR1 and CDR2: SGHRS and YFSETQ. V was clipped by 4 bases and J by 3 bases, with 13 bases between them. The CDR3 runs 14 residues. The CDR3 sequence: CASSLNSRKETQYF. CDR3 nucleotide sequence: TGCGCCAGCAGCCTAAACTCGAGGAAAGAGACCCAGTACTTC.

This rearrangement joins TRBV5-5 to TRBJ2-1, with 7 bases identical to TRBD1. The CDR3 runs 13 residues. Germline CDR1 reads SGHKS; CDR2 reads YYEKEE (reference sequence). The V and J ends lost 4 bases and 8 bases, in that order; junction bases with no gene match: 6. In nucleotides, the CDR3 is TGTGCCAGCAGCGCTGGACAGGTTCATGAGCAGTTCTTC. Protein: CASSAGQVHEQFF.

CDR3 in amino acids: CASSLGGLAGQETQYF. CDR3 sequence (DNA): TGTGCCAGCAGCTTAGGCGGACTAGCGGGGCAAGAGACCCAGTACTTC. The V gene is TRBV7-9, the J gene TRBJ2-5; 12 nucleotides align to TRBD2. Trimming took 1 base from V and 2 from J; bases not matched to a gene: 2. CDR1 and CDR2 from the germline V gene are SEHNR and FQNEAQ (reference sequence). The CDR3 has 16 amino acids.

CDR3 bases: TGCGCCAGCTTTCCGTGGTCCGGGACTGGGGCCAACGTCCTGACTTTC. This translates into CASFPWSGTGANVLTF. This chain joins TRBV5-1 and TRBJ2-6; a weak D match, TRBD2 (5 bases). Looked up from germline, CDR1 is SGHRS and CDR2 is YFSETQ. The CDR3 spans 16 residues. Deletions cut 7 bases from V and 2 bases from J, with 16 bases between.

The chain combines TRBV5-5 with TRBJ2-5; D unclear. This CDR3 comprises 14 residues. Between the trimmed V and J ends, which lost 0 bases and 7 bases, there was a span of 13 bases. Per the germline V gene, CDR1 is SGHKS and CDR2 is YYEKEE (reference sequence). CDR3 coding DNA: TGTGCCAGCAGCTTGGTTCGATCGTGGGGGACCCAGTACTTC. It translates to CASSLVRSWGTQYF.

This chain links TRBV19 with TRBJ2-5; the match to TRBD2 covers 8 bases. Germline V gene sequence: CDR1 LNHDA, CDR2 SQIVND (reference sequence). This CDR3 is built from 15 residues. The J segment lost 4 bases and the V segment lost 1 base, leaving 5 bases of the junction unmatched. The CDR3 sequence: CASSIATSGAETQYF. In DNA form, the CDR3 reads TGTGCCAGTAGTATAGCTACTAGCGGAGCAGAGACCCAGTACTTC. The complete variable domain, with remaining parts taken from reference TRBV19 and TRBJ2-5, reads DGGITQSPKYLFRKEGQNVTLSCEQNLNHDAMYWYRQDPGQGLRLIYYSQIVNDFQKGDIAEGYSVSREKKESFPLTVTSAQKNPTAFYLCASSIATSGAETQYFGPGTRLLVL.

This clone was detected once. The chain is built from TRBV19 and TRBJ2-2; D gene ambiguous. This CDR3 contains 14 residues. Germline CDR1 LNHDA, CDR2 SQIVND (reference sequence). Trimming shortened V by 3 bases and J by 1 base, and 6 bases separated the two germline ends. The CDR3 DNA is TGTGCCAGTAGTATGTTAGGGAACACCGGGGAGCTGTTTTTT. It specifies CASSMLGNTGELFF.

The chain carries TRBV6-4 and TRBJ1-1; possibly TRBD1 for D (6 bases). This CDR3 has 11 amino acids. The V and J ends lost 4 bases and 7 bases respectively, with 7 bases between them. Germline V gene sequence: CDR1 MRHNA, CDR2 SNTAGT. The CDR3 is CASSARGEAFF. CDR3 DNA sequence: TGTGCCAGCAGTGCCAGGGGTGAAGCTTTCTTT.

The chain employs TRBV6-1 and TRBJ1-1, with TRBD1 matching 9 bases. CDR3 length: 13 amino acids. Germline V gene lookup returns CDR1 MNHNS and CDR2 SASEGT. Unmatched junction bases numbered 3, after V lost 8 bases and J lost 2 bases. The CDR3 region is CASDRGDNTEAFF. For the CDR3, the DNA is TGTGCCAGCGACAGGGGGGATAACACTGAAGCTTTCTTT.

For this clone: A read error may account for a junction end that differs from germline. The chain couples TRBV7-7 to TRBJ2-1, with TRBD1 matching over 7 bases. The CDR3 runs to 15 residues. CDR1 and CDR2 from the germline V gene are SSHAT and FNYEAQ (reference sequence). CDR3 DNA: TGTGCTAGCAGCTCTGGACAGGAGTCCTACAATGAGCAGTTCTTC. This gives the protein CASSSGQESYNEQFF.

The chain joins TRBV9 to TRBJ1-5; 7 nucleotides agree with TRBD1. The germline gives CDR1 SGDLS, CDR2 YYNGEE. This CDR3 has 14 amino acids. J lost 1 base, V lost 3 bases, and 1 base had no gene match. In DNA form, the CDR3 reads TGTGCCAGCAGCGAGGACAGGAGCAATCAGCCCCAGCATTTT. Protein: CASSEDRSNQPQHF.